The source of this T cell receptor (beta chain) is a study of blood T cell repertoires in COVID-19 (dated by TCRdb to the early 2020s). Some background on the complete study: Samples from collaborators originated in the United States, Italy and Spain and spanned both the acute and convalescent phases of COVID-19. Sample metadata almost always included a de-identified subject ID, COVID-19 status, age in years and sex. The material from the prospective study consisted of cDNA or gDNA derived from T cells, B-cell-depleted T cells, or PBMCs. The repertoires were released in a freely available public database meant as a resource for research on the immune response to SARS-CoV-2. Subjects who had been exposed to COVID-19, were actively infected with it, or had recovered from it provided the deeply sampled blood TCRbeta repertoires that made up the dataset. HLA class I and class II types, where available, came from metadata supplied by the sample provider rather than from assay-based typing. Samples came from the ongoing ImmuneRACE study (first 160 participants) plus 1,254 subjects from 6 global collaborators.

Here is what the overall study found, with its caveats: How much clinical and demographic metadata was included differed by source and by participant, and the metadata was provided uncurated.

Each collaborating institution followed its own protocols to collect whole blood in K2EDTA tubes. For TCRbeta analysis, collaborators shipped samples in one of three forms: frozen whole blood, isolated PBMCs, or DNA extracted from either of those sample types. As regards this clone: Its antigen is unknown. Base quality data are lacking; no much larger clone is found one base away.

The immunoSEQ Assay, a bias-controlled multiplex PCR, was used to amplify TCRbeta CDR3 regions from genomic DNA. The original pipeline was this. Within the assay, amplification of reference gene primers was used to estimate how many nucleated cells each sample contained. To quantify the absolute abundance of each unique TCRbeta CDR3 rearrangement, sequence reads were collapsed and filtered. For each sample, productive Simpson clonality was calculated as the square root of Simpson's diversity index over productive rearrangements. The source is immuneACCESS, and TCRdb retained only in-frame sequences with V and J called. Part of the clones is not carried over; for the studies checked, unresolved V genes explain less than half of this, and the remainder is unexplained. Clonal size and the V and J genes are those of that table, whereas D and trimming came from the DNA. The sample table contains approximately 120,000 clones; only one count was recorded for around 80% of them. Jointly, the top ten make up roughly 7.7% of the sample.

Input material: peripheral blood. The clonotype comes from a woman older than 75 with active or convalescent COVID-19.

The nucleotide sequence is given as TGTGCCACTCAACGGGAACAAACAGATACGCAGTATTTT. The resulting protein is CATQREQTDTQYF. Recombination joined TRBV9 with TRBJ2-3; tentative D gene TRBD2, with 5 bases matching. The germline V gene encodes CDR1 SGDLS and CDR2 YYNGEE. The CDR3 contains 13 residues, cysteine and phenylalanine counted. Only CDR3 DNA remains: 39 bases, in frame from the first base. Trimming takes 9 bases from V and 3 bases from J, and the germline ends sit 14 bases apart.